This entry concerns a single T cell receptor beta chain. What antigen it recognizes has not been identified. The sample holds no much larger clone one base away, and base qualities are not on file. This sample is part of a study of graft-versus-host responses after intestinal transplantation (dated by TCRdb to about 2021). Regarding the complete study: The transplants that recipients got were multivisceral, liver-intestinal, or isolated intestinal. The cohort enrolled approximately 24 intestinal transplant recipients, one of whom was a retransplant, and a few patients without pretransplant specimens were excluded. Graft-versus-host and host-versus-graft alloreactive T cell clones were tracked in the graft, circulation and bone marrow after intestinal transplantation using bulk TCR-beta CDR3 sequencing. Every recipient was given anti-thymocyte globulin induction, followed by roughly 3 years of maintenance tacrolimus and steroids. Donor T cell macrochimerism was defined as a peak of at least 4% donor T cells among recipient peripheral blood mononuclear cells. To identify alloreactive clones, pre-transplant mixed lymphocyte reaction products were sequenced and compared with unstimulated pre-transplant donor and recipient T cells. Rather than being sequenced by the commercial service, samples from a few later patients were sequenced in-house on an Illumina MiSeq and processed with MiXCR. Study-wide conclusions, independent of this receptor: Conclusions were limited by the relatively low number and heterogeneity of intestinal transplant patients. GvH clones turned up in recipient bone marrow, with some appearing earlier in ileal mucosa or blood, a pattern consistent with an intestinal mucosal origin. High GvH to HvG T cell clonal ratios were observed in the allografts of patients with donor T cell macrochimerism. Peak levels of circulating GvH clones were associated with declines in HvG clones early after transplant.

The library was prepared using the immunoSEQ multiplex PCR assay. Adaptive Biotechnologies carried out high-throughput TCR-beta CDR3 sequencing of genomic DNA for most patients. Per the original workflow: TCR sequencing data were retrieved from Adaptive's ImmunoSEQ software for roughly 20 patients, whereas a few other patients were processed with MiXCR and VDJtools. CDR3 nucleotide sequences shared between donor and recipient were removed because the origin of such sequences could not be assigned. At least 2-fold expansion over unstimulated cells and a minimum CFSE-low frequency of 0.002% (template counts) or 0.001% (read counts) were required for clones to be classified as alloreactive. Clones detected in sequenced pre-transplant spleen, lymph node, or MLR CFSE-low populations of the donor or recipient were defined as mappable. Cumulative frequency of alloreactive clones was calculated as a percentage of all sequences weighted by copy number. TCRdb limited this immuneACCESS table to in-frame rearrangements with V and J called. A share of clones is missing; checked studies link under half to unresolved V genes, and the rest is unexplained. The DNA gave D and trimming, while V, J and clone size come from that table. This sample comprises tens of thousands of clones, approximately 92% of them detected only once. The ten top clones hold 43% of the sample.

From cysteine to phenylalanine, the CDR3 is 10 amino acids long. Only CDR3 DNA is held: 30 bases, read in frame from base 1. The junction carries 10 bases between V and J, which are trimmed by 10 bases and 7 bases respectively. In the germline V gene, CDR1 corresponds to WSHSY and CDR2 to SAAADI. Blood samples were collected up to 4 times in the first month after transplant and then at least monthly when available. The chain was built from TRBV10-2 and TRBJ2-5, with the D gene call left open. This clonotype was obtained from a human patient who received an intestinal transplant, so some T cells may come from the graft donor. The specimen was PBMCs, collected approximately 260 days after intestinal transplant. The CDR3 region has the sequence CATQDRTQYF. The sequence in DNA is TGCGCCACCCAGGACCGGACCCAGTACTTC.